The 25 T cell receptor beta chains in this list originate from one sample, sequenced in a study of shared clonotypes between healthy human individuals. Profiling relied on immunoSEQ multiplex PCR, and the TCRdb table lists in-frame clones only, not all of them. This table has roughly 1,800,000 clones, about 95% appearing once. Naive CD8 cells lacked CD45RO, underwent positive selection for CCR7 and left out terminally differentiated effector memory CD45RA+ cells. Source material: naive CD8+ T cells sorted from blood. These receptors all stem from a man younger than 35 in good health.

V gene TRBV4-3 combines with J gene TRBJ1-1, with D uncertain. Germline V gene sequence: CDR1 LGHNA, CDR2 YSLEER. V was shortened by 1 base and J by 6 bases, with 6 bases between the two germline ends. There are 12 residues in the CDR3. The CDR3 nucleotides read TGCGCCAGCAGCCAAGGGATGGCTGAAGCTTTCTTT. Its protein is CASSQGMAEAFF.

The rearrangement uses TRBV7-6 and TRBJ2-7; 9 bases are a match to TRBD2. CDR1 SGHVS and CDR2 FNYEAQ come from the germline V gene. This CDR3 spans 15 amino acids. Unmatched junction bases numbered 4, after V lost 4 bases and J lost 0 bases. The CDR3 region is CASSYHSGGSYEQYF. In nucleotides, the CDR3 is TGTGCCAGCAGCTATCATAGCGGGGGCTCCTACGAGCAGTACTTC.

The chain is built from TRBV9 and TRBJ1-6; TRBD1 aligns across 9 bases. J lost 6 bases, V lost 4 bases, and 5 bases had no gene match. The CDR3 is 15 amino acids. From germline, CDR1 is SGDLS and CDR2 YYNGEE. Here the CDR3 DNA reads TGTGCCAGCAGCCCGGGGGGACAGGGTAATTCACCCCTCCACTTT. It codes for CASSPGGQGNSPLHF.

The V and J genes are TRBV7-9 and TRBJ2-1, with 11 bases aligning to TRBD2. CDR1 is SEHNR, CDR2 FQNEAQ, per germline (reference sequence). V lost 5 bases, J lost 8 bases, and 11 bases stayed unmatched. The CDR3 loop spans 16 amino acids. In DNA, the CDR3 is TGTGCCAGCAGCCCCCGAGGACTAGCGGGCAATGATGAGCAGTTCTTC. Translating gives CASSPRGLAGNDEQFF.

V is TRBV2 and J is TRBJ1-2; TRBD1 is a possible D gene (5 bases). V gave up 2 bases and J gave up 2 bases, with 12 bases separating them. This CDR3 is built from 15 residues. Germline CDR1 is SNHLY and CDR2 is FYNNEI. CDR3: CASSETEAGNYGYTF. The CDR3 nucleotides read TGTGCCAGCAGTGAAACGGAGGCAGGGAACTATGGCTACACCTTC.

With regard to this clone: The sample has other DNA sequences that encode this CDR3 too. The chain is built from TRBV6-5 and TRBJ2-7, with D perhaps given as TRBD1 or TRBD2 (5 bases each). V gave up 0 bases and J gave up 3 bases, with 6 bases separating them. The length of the CDR3 is 13 residues. Per the germline V gene, CDR1 is MNHEY and CDR2 is SVGAGI. As DNA, the CDR3 is TGTGCCAGCAGTTACTCGGGGGACTACGAGCAGTACTTC. This gives the protein CASSYSGDYEQYF.

V usage is TRBV10-3 and J usage is TRBJ2-7, with a possible D match to TRBD2 (5 bases). This CDR3 is built from 18 residues. Germline V gene lookup returns CDR1 ENHRY and CDR2 SYGVKD. V was pared by 3 bases and J by 0 bases, with 21 bases between. This chain's CDR3 is CAISDLGVRWESSYEQYF. Written as DNA, the CDR3 is TGTGCCATCAGTGATCTCGGGGTCCGATGGGAAAGCTCCTACGAGCAGTACTTC.

The CDR3, as DNA: TGTGCCAGCAGCTTGGACAGCTACTATGGCTACACCTTC. Translation: CASSLDSYYGYTF. V is TRBV5-6 and J is TRBJ1-2; the D is unclear. There are 13 residues in the CDR3. CDR1 SGHDT and CDR2 YYEEEE come from the germline V gene. With 0 bases removed from V and 3 bases from J, the gap between germline ends came to 6 bases. Combining the CDR3 with reference TRBV5-6 and TRBJ1-2 gives the whole variable domain DAGVTQSPTHLIKTRGQQVTLRCSPKSGHDTVSWYQQALGQGPQFIFQYYEEEERQRGNFPDRFSGHQFPNYSSELNVNALLLGDSALYLCASSLDSYYGYTFGSGTRLTVV.

J is TRBJ1-1 and V is TRBV6-5, with D hard to call. V was pared by 0 bases and J by 0 bases, with 5 bases between. Germline CDR1 and CDR2: MNHEY and SVGAGI. CDR3 length equals 14 residues. The DNA for the CDR3 is TGTGCCAGCAGTTACTCGAGGATGAACACTGAAGCTTTCTTT. Translated: CASSYSRMNTEAFF.

The chain combines TRBV19 with TRBJ1-5; possibly TRBD1 for D (5 bases). The CDR3 is 15 residues long. CDR1 LNHDA and CDR2 SQIVND come from the germline V gene (reference sequence). Trimming shortened V by 6 bases and J by 5 bases, and 17 bases separated the two germline ends. CDR3 nucleotides: TGTGCCAGTAGCCGGACAAGTCGGTCGGATCAGCCCCAGCATTTT. It yields the protein CASSRTSRSDQPQHF.

The chain uses TRBV14 and TRBJ2-7, with D perhaps TRBD1 (5 bases). V lost 1 base, J lost 3 bases, and 19 bases lay in between. The CDR3 covers 17 residues. Germline V gives CDR1 SGHDN, CDR2 FVKESK. DNA for the CDR3: TGTGCCAGCAGCCAAGGGATGCTGACAGAGAACTTCTACGAGCAGTACTTC. Its protein product is CASSQGMLTENFYEQYF.

CDR3 residues: CASSDYSETQYF. The CDR3 nucleotides are TGTGCCAGCAGCGACTATTCAGAGACCCAGTACTTC. This chain connects TRBV9 to TRBJ2-5; D ambiguous. Trimming removed 3 bases from V and 4 bases from J, with 7 bases in between. CDR3 length: 12 amino acids. Germline V gives CDR1 SGDLS, CDR2 YYNGEE.

The V and J genes are TRBV5-1 and TRBJ2-7; 7 bases fit TRBD2. V shed 3 bases, J shed 0 bases, and the junction held 3 bases outside the gene matches. This CDR3 comprises 14 residues. Per the germline V gene, CDR1 is SGHRS and CDR2 is YFSETQ. CDR3 sequence (DNA): TGCGCCAGCAGCTGGGGGGGAAGCTCCTACGAGCAGTACTTC. Amino acid sequence: CASSWGGSSYEQYF.

The rearrangement links TRBV5-1 to TRBJ1-1; D unresolved. Germline V gene data show CDR1 as SGHRS and CDR2 as YFSETQ. Trimming removed 2 bases at V and 4 bases at J, with 9 bases between. The CDR3 totals 13 residues. CDR3 protein: CASSFGDSTEAFF. In nucleotides, the CDR3 is TGCGCCAGCAGCTTTGGGGATTCCACTGAAGCTTTCTTT.

This rearrangement joins TRBV7-2 to TRBJ2-4; 10 nucleotides agree with TRBD2. The CDR3 is made up of 17 amino acids. Germline loops: CDR1 SGHTA, CDR2 FQGNSA. V trimming: 10 bases; J trimming: 3 bases; junction bases outside the gene matches: 15. Here the CDR3 DNA reads TGTGCCACTACCCCCACAGCGGGAGGGGTTGGCAAAAACATTCAGTACTTC. It codes for CATTPTAGGVGKNIQYF.

The chain uses TRBV19 and TRBJ2-7, with 9 bases that match TRBD1. The V and J ends lost 11 bases and 2 bases, in that order; junction bases with no gene match: 7. Germline CDR1 and CDR2: LNHDA and SQIVND (reference sequence). CDR3 length: 13 residues. CDR3 bases: TGTGCCGTCGGGGGACAGGGAGCCTACGAGCAGTACTTC. The encoded protein is CAVGGQGAYEQYF.

The V call is TRBV19, the J call TRBJ2-7, with 9 nucleotides matching TRBD1. Per the germline V gene, CDR1 is LNHDA and CDR2 is SQIVND (reference sequence). The CDR3 is made up of 14 amino acids. The junction had 5 bases not matched to a gene; V was cut back by 5 bases and J by 3 bases. The CDR3 spells CASSVTGGFYEQYF. The CDR3 nucleotides read TGTGCCAGTAGTGTGACAGGGGGATTCTACGAGCAGTACTTC. Using reference TRBV19 and TRBJ2-7 for the parts outside the CDR3, the full variable domain is DGGITQSPKYLFRKEGQNVTLSCEQNLNHDAMYWYRQDPGQGLRLIYYSQIVNDFQKGDIAEGYSVSREKKESFPLTVTSAQKNPTAFYLCASSVTGGFYEQYFGPGTRLTVT.

The genes are TRBV9 and TRBJ2-1, with D possibly matching TRBD2 (5 bases). From germline, CDR1 is SGDLS and CDR2 YYNGEE. The length of the CDR3 is 15 residues. Trimming removed 0 bases from V and 8 bases from J, with 15 bases in between. DNA of the CDR3: TGTGCCAGCAGCGTAGGAAGCGGACTTTGGGATGAGCAGTTCTTC. Its protein is CASSVGSGLWDEQFF. The full variable domain, with the rest looked up from reference TRBV9 and TRBJ2-1, is DSGVTQTPKHLITATGQRVTLRCSPRSGDLSVYWYQQSLDQGLQFLIQYYNGEERAKGNILERFSAQQFPDLHSELNLSSLELGDSALYFCASSVGSGLWDEQFFGPGTRLTVL.

This clone showed up just a few times. This rearrangement joins TRBV6-9 to TRBJ1-1; no clear D. Trimming took off 8 bases at V and 0 bases at J, with 10 bases between the two ends. CDR1 is MNHGY and CDR2 is SVAAGI in the germline V gene. The length of the CDR3 is 13 residues. CDR3 protein: CASRGALNTEAFF. CDR3 DNA: TGTGCCAGCCGCGGCGCCCTGAACACTGAAGCTTTCTTT.

The count of this clone is one. This chain uses TRBV11-2 with TRBJ2-3; D tentatively fits TRBD1 or TRBD2 (6 bases each). Germline CDR1 SGHAT, CDR2 FQNNGV. The CDR3 sequence is 15 residues long. Trimming left V 4 bases short and J 7 bases short, with 18 bases between. The CDR3 DNA is TGTGCCAGCAGCTGGGGGGCGGGATTTAGAAATACGCAGTATTTT. This translates into CASSWGAGFRNTQYF.

This chain joins TRBV7-9 and TRBJ1-1; TRBD1 is a possible D gene (6 bases). The V gene lost 4 bases and the J gene lost 3 bases, with 15 bases spanning the gap. The CDR3 sequence is 15 residues long. The V gene's germline CDR1 is SEHNR and CDR2 FQNEAQ (reference sequence). The CDR3 is CASSSPGVGDTEAFF. CDR3 nucleotides: TGTGCCAGCAGCTCCCCAGGGGTCGGGGACACTGAAGCTTTCTTT.

The rearrangement links TRBV9 to TRBJ2-1; 7 bases agree with TRBD1. The trim removed 6 bases at V and 5 bases at J, leaving 8 bases unmatched. The CDR3 has 14 residues. The germline CDR1 and CDR2 sequences are SGDLS and YYNGEE. The CDR3 loop reads CASNFDRADNEQFF. As DNA, the CDR3 is TGTGCCAGCAACTTTGACAGGGCCGACAATGAGCAGTTCTTC.

The gene calls are TRBV5-4 and TRBJ2-3; 8 bases map to TRBD1. The CDR3 consists of 15 residues. Germline lookup yields CDR1 SGHNT and CDR2 YYREEE (reference sequence). V trimming: 6 bases; J trimming: 2 bases; junction bases outside the gene matches: 8. The chain's CDR3 is CASIVQGANTDTQYF. As DNA, the CDR3 is TGTGCCAGCATCGTTCAGGGGGCGAACACAGATACGCAGTATTTT.

As DNA, the CDR3 is TGTGCCAGCAGTGAAGTGGGAGGTAGCCACGAGCAGTACTTC. It codes for CASSEVGGSHEQYF. The rearrangement uses TRBV6-4 and TRBJ2-7; TRBD2 is a possible D gene (6 bases). This CDR3 is 14 amino acids long. Between the trimmed V and J ends, which lost 3 bases and 5 bases, there was a span of 14 bases. Germline V CDR1 and CDR2: MRHNA, SNTAGT.

CDR3 sequence (DNA): TGTGCCAGCAGTTTACACCCAGGGGCACCCCATTCCACAGATACGCAGTATTTT. This translates into CASSLHPGAPHSTDTQYF. The V call is TRBV28, the J call TRBJ2-3; D might be TRBD1 (6 bases). CDR1 and CDR2 (germline): MDHEN, SYDVKM. This CDR3 has 18 amino acids. V was clipped by 2 bases and J by 2 bases, with 20 bases between them.